This TCR beta chain was obtained from a study of T cells after yellow fever vaccination. Background on the study: SMART-Seq v4 Ultra Low Input prepared the low-cell-number fractions.

Note on this clonotype: Antigen: not known.

The ends lost 5 bases at V and 5 bases at J; junction bases unmatched: 26. The V gene's germline CDR1 is SGHRS and CDR2 YFSETQ. There are 22 residues in the CDR3. Notes on the study in general: The presence of abundant clonotypes contaminating from the bulk population was possible in FACS-sorted repertoires. Among primary-vaccination clones, most reappeared after the booster, at almost 98% for CD4 and around 91% for CD8.

One entry per CDR3 protein, called by TCRdb with MiXCR from the 5' RACE reads. The sample lists about 360,000 distinct CDR3 sequences, 6.2% occurring once. This TCR derives from a man under 40 who received the YFV17D yellow fever vaccine. The V call is TRBV5-1, the J call TRBJ2-1; 12 positions agree with TRBD2. The sample consisted of PBMCs, taken 5 days after the yellow fever booster vaccination. For the CDR3, the DNA is TGCGCCAGCAGGGGGGGGATACGACTAGCGGGAGTTCGGGGCTCACTAGACAATGAGCAGTTCTTC. Encoded protein: CASRGGIRLAGVRGSLDNEQFF.